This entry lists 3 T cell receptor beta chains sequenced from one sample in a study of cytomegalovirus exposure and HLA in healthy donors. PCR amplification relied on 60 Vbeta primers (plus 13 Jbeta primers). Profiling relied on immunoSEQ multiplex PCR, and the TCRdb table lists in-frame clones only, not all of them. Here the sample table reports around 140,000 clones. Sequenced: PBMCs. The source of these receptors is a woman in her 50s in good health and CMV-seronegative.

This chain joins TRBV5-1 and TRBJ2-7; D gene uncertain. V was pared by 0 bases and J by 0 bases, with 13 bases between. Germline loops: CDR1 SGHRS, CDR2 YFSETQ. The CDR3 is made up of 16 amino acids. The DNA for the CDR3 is TGCGCCAGCAGCTTGGCACCCGGTTCTAGCTCCTACGAGCAGTACTTC. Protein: CASSLAPGSSSYEQYF.

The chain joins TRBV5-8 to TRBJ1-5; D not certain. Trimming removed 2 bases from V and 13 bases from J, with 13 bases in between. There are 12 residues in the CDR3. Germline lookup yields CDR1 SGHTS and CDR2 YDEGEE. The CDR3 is CASSFDIGEQHF. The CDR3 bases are TGTGCCAGCAGCTTTGACATCGGGGAGCAGCATTTT.

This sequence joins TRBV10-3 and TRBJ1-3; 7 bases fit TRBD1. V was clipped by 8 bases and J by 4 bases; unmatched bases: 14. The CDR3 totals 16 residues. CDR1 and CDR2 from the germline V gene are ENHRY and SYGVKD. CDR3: CAISIQGGQPGNTIYF. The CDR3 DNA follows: TGTGCCATCTCAATCCAGGGGGGCCAGCCGGGAAACACCATATATTTT.